This TCR beta chain emerged from a study of CD8+ T cells in alopecia areata. As for the study in general: Administration of oral tofacitinib to treated patients was at 5 to 10 mg twice daily.

Sample treatment: oral pan-JAK inhibitor, 5-10 mg twice daily. Peripheral blood samples and lesional scalp punch biopsies were obtained from alopecia areata patients. Extracted from the samples, RNA was reverse transcribed into cDNA to serve as the sequencing template. Profiling relied on immunoSEQ multiplex PCR, and the TCRdb table lists in-frame clones only, not all of them. The table lists over 150,000 clones, about 60% of them singletons. Sequenced material: CD8+ T cells sorted from blood, taken at week 24, from a patient treated with tofacitinib. The sequence came from a human donor with alopecia areata.

The CDR3 spells CASSLFNPQGGTEQYF. The CDR3 coding sequence is TGTGCCAGCAGTTTATTCAACCCCCAGGGAGGTACCGAGCAGTACTTC. This chain uses TRBV27 with TRBJ2-7, with TRBD2 as a possible D gene (6 bases). Trimming took off 1 base at V and 6 bases at J, with 19 bases between the two ends. The CDR3 consists of 16 residues. CDR1 and CDR2 from the germline V gene are MNHEY and SMNVEV (reference sequence).